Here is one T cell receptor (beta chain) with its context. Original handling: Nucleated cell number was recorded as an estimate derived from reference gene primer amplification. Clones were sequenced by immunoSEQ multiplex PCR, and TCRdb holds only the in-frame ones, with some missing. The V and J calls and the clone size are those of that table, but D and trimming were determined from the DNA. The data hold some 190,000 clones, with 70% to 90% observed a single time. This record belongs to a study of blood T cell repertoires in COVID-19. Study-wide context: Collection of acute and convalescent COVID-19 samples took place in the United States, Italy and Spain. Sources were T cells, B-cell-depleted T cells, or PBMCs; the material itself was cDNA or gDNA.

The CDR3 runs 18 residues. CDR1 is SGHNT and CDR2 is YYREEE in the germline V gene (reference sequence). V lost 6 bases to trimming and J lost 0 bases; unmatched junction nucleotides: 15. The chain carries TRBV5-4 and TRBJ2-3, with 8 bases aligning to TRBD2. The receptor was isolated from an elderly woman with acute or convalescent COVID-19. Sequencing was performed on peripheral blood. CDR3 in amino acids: CASNLGGRTAASTDTQYF. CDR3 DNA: TGTGCCAGCAATTTAGGCGGGAGGACCGCCGCGAGCACAGATACGCAGTATTTT.